A selection of T cell receptor beta chains follows, all from one sample in a study of CD8 T cells in Susac syndrome. TCRdb itself ran the immunoSEQ multiplex PCR reads through MiXCR, one entry per CDR3 protein. The profile shows 330,000 or so distinct CDR3 sequences, 89% of them singletons. The sample was CD8+ T cells from PBMCs. The source of these receptors is a human donor with multiple sclerosis. Both conserved end residues are part of each CDR3. The D gene is left open where the match is weak. Some rows have no size entry. The others give once, few or many, or a class for an expanded clone.

CASSQDPFSTYEQYF,TGTGCCAGCAGCCAAGATCCCTTTTCTACCTACGAGCAGTACTTC,TRBJ2-7,.,TRBV14,.
CASSSHHPGLNEQYF,TGTGCCAGCAGTTCCCACCACCCAGGTCTTAACGAGCAGTACTTC,TRBJ2-7,.,TRBV28,.
CASSPLGARTPGYGYTF,TGTGCCAGCAGCCCTCTCGGGGCTCGTACCCCTGGCTATGGCTACACCTTC,TRBJ1-2,.,TRBV7-2,.
CSASSLGQPDQETQYF,TGCAGTGCTAGCTCCTTGGGGCAGCCAGATCAAGAGACCCAGTACTTC,TRBJ2-5,.,TRBV20-1,.
CSARGELASEQYF,TGCAGTGCTAGGGGAGAACTAGCAAGCGAGCAGTACTTC,TRBJ2-7,.,TRBV20-1,.
CASSLETDLAKNIQYF,TGTGCCAGCAGTCTCGAGACGGACCTAGCCAAAAACATTCAGTACTTC,TRBJ2-4,.,TRBV28,.
CAWTGGGGGYTF,TGTGCCTGGACGGGAGGGGGCGGCGGCTACACCTTC,TRBJ1-2,TRBD1,TRBV30,.
CASSELGAGGLETQYF,TGTGCCAGCAGTGAATTGGGGGCAGGGGGCTTGGAGACCCAGTACTTC,TRBJ2-5,TRBD1,TRBV6-1,.
CASSYFPGTGEPQHF,TGTGCCAGCAGTTACTTCCCAGGAACTGGAGAGCCCCAGCATTTT,TRBJ1-5,.,TRBV6-6,once
CATSPDRVSEQYF,TGTGCCACCAGCCCGGACAGGGTCAGCGAGCAGTACTTC,TRBJ2-7,TRBD1,TRBV15,.
CATSREAKETQYF,TGTGCCACCAGCAGAGAGGCGAAAGAGACCCAGTACTTC,TRBJ2-5,.,TRBV15,.
CAISAIDRGTYEQYF,TGTGCCATCAGTGCCATAGACAGGGGGACCTACGAGCAGTACTTC,TRBJ2-7,TRBD1,TRBV10-3,.
CASSRDRDVYEQYF,TGTGCCAGCAGCCGGGACAGGGATGTTTACGAGCAGTACTTC,TRBJ2-7,TRBD1,TRBV3-1,.
CAWSSVAGGGYEQYF,TGTGCCTGGAGTAGTGTGGCGGGGGGAGGCTACGAGCAGTACTTC,TRBJ2-7,TRBD2,TRBV30,.
CASTRLQDYEQYF,TGTGCCAGCACACGTCTACAAGACTACGAGCAGTACTTC,TRBJ2-7,.,TRBV6-2/TRBV6-3,.
CASSQATGQETQYF,TGTGCCAGCAGCCAAGCGACAGGTCAAGAGACCCAGTACTTC,TRBJ2-5,.,TRBV13,.
CASSTGLTYEQYF,TGTGCCAGCAGCACTGGACTCACCTACGAGCAGTACTTC,TRBJ2-7,.,TRBV28,.
CSASLRNEQFF,TGCAGTGCTAGTCTCAGAAATGAGCAGTTCTTC,TRBJ2-1,.,TRBV20-1,.
CASSSPREGVKTEAFF,TGTGCCAGCAGTTCTCCCAGGGAGGGGGTGAAGACTGAAGCTTTCTTT,TRBJ1-1,.,TRBV6-2/TRBV6-3,few
CASSQDSGGEKLFF,TGCGCCAGCAGCCAAGATAGCGGAGGTGAAAAACTGTTTTTT,TRBJ1-4,.,TRBV4-3,.
CASSRPGQGAYEQYF,TGTGCCAGCAGTCGCCCGGGACAGGGGGCATACGAGCAGTACTTC,TRBJ2-7,TRBD1,TRBV12-3/TRBV12-4,.
CAISESSGTGVPYNEQFF,TGTGCCATCAGTGAGTCGTCGGGGACAGGGGTTCCCTACAATGAGCAGTTCTTC,TRBJ2-1,TRBD1,TRBV10-3,.
CASSAGITEAFF,TGTGCCAGTAGTGCAGGGATCACTGAAGCTTTCTTT,TRBJ1-1,.,TRBV19,.
CSVSGSTYEQYF,TGCAGCGTTTCGGGCAGCACCTACGAGCAGTACTTC,TRBJ2-7,.,TRBV29-1,.
CASSQVWGTSTPDTQYF,TGTGCCAGCAGCCAAGTGTGGGGGACTAGCACCCCGGATACGCAGTATTTT,TRBJ2-3,TRBD2,TRBV3-1,.
CASSLDYVEQYF,TGCGCCAGCAGCTTGGACTATGTCGAGCAGTACTTC,TRBJ2-7,.,TRBV5-1,.
CASSDGTTVIGYF,TGTGCCAGCAGCGACGGGACTACTGTAATAGGGTACTTC,TRBJ2-5,TRBD2,TRBV7-9,few
CASSTAGGGRAFF,TGTGCCAGCAGCACCGCAGGGGGAGGACGAGCTTTCTTT,TRBJ1-1,TRBD1,TRBV7-3,.
CAGQGPYNSPLHF,TGTGCCGGACAGGGGCCCTATAATTCACCCCTCCACTTT,TRBJ1-6,TRBD1,TRBV28,.
CASIEGPYNEQFF,TGTGCCAGCATTGAGGGGCCCTACAATGAGCAGTTCTTC,TRBJ2-1,.,TRBV6-2/TRBV6-3,.
CASSVLAGGNEQFF,TGTGCCAGCAGCGTCCTAGCGGGAGGAAATGAGCAGTTCTTC,TRBJ2-1,TRBD2,TRBV7-3,.
CASSPGLDQYF,TGTGCCAGCAGTCCCGGACTAGACCAGTACTTC,TRBJ2-5,TRBD2,TRBV12-3/TRBV12-4,.
CSVEDFGGYLHF,TGCAGCGTTGAAGATTTTGGGGGCTACCTCCACTTT,TRBJ1-6,.,TRBV29-1,.
CASSMGANTEAFF,TGTGCCAGCAGCATGGGGGCAAACACTGAAGCTTTCTTT,TRBJ1-1,.,TRBV4-2,.
CSVLWGTGGPQETQYF,TGCAGCGTTTTATGGGGGACAGGGGGCCCCCAAGAGACCCAGTACTTC,TRBJ2-5,TRBD1,TRBV29-1,.
CASSPHQFSYEQYF,TGTGCCAGCAGTCCCCACCAGTTCTCCTACGAGCAGTACTTC,TRBJ2-7,.,TRBV12-3/TRBV12-4,.
CSVEFLSTRWSTDTQYF,TGCAGCGTTGAATTCCTTTCTACTAGATGGAGCACAGATACGCAGTATTTT,TRBJ2-3,.,TRBV29-1,.
CSARGTGPNEQFF,TGCAGTGCTAGAGGTACAGGCCCCAATGAGCAGTTCTTC,TRBJ2-1,.,TRBV20-1,.
CSVWTADFEAFF,TGCAGCGTTTGGACAGCGGATTTTGAAGCTTTCTTT,TRBJ1-1,.,TRBV29-1,once
CASSFGGPVYEQYF,TGCGCCAGCAGCTTCGGTGGCCCCGTCTACGAGCAGTACTTC,TRBJ2-7,.,TRBV5-1,.
CASSPSGTPSNQPQHF,TGTGCCAGCAGCCCCTCCGGGACTCCTAGCAATCAGCCCCAGCATTTT,TRBJ1-5,.,TRBV3-1,.
CASSFRVGGIDTQYF,TGTGCCAGCAGTTTTCGTGTGGGGGGGATAGATACGCAGTATTTT,TRBJ2-3,TRBD2,TRBV27,few
CSVSGTGDEKLFF,TGCAGCGTTTCCGGGACAGGGGATGAAAAACTGTTTTTT,TRBJ1-4,TRBD1,TRBV29-1,.
CASSRGHGGERWYEQYF,TGTGCCAGCAGTAGGGGGCACGGGGGCGAACGATGGTACGAGCAGTACTTC,TRBJ2-7,.,TRBV6-1,.
CASSQAGYETQYF,TGCGCCAGCAGCCAAGCGGGATACGAGACCCAGTACTTC,TRBJ2-5,.,TRBV4-3,.
CATEEGEGTDTQYF,TGTGCCACCGAAGAGGGAGAAGGGACAGATACGCAGTATTTT,TRBJ2-3,.,TRBV15,.
CASSPGISYNEQFF,TGCGCCAGCAGCCCCGGTATCTCCTACAATGAGCAGTTCTTC,TRBJ2-1,.,TRBV4-3,once
CSAREGSGAYNEQFF,TGCAGTGCTAGAGAGGGGAGCGGGGCCTACAATGAGCAGTTCTTC,TRBJ2-1,TRBD2,TRBV20-1,.
CASSLGYAAGAGTDTQYF,TGTGCCAGCAGCTTAGGATACGCAGCGGGAGCAGGCACAGATACGCAGTATTTT,TRBJ2-3,TRBD2,TRBV11-2,.
CSVLGGTSTDTQYF,TGCAGTGTCCTAGGAGGGACTAGCACAGATACGCAGTATTTT,TRBJ2-3,.,TRBV20-1,.
CASATGTGGSLRGNQPQHF,TGTGCCAGCGCTACCGGGACAGGGGGCAGTTTGAGGGGCAATCAGCCCCAGCATTTT,TRBJ1-5,TRBD1,TRBV19,.
CSVDRLADADTDTQYF,TGCAGCGTTGACCGACTAGCGGACGCCGACACAGATACGCAGTATTTT,TRBJ2-3,TRBD2,TRBV29-1,.
CASSEGGFEEAFF,TGTGCCAGCAGTGAAGGAGGGTTTGAGGAAGCTTTCTTT,TRBJ1-1,.,TRBV2,once
CASSQWPGAHTGELFF,TGTGCCAGTAGTCAATGGCCAGGGGCACACACCGGGGAGCTGTTTTTT,TRBJ2-2,.,TRBV19,.
CASSATGGNYGYTF,TGCGCCAGCAGCGCGACAGGGGGTAACTATGGCTACACCTTC,TRBJ1-2,TRBD1,TRBV5-1,.
CASSQVTRSEQYF,TGCGCCAGCAGCCAAGTCACTAGGTCCGAGCAGTACTTC,TRBJ2-7,.,TRBV4-3,.
CASRAGGARFNEQFF,TGTGCCAGCCGCGCCGGGGGGGCGCGTTTTAATGAGCAGTTCTTC,TRBJ2-1,TRBD2,TRBV12-3/TRBV12-4,.
CASSLVGGEAFF,TGTGCCAGCAGCTTGGTCGGGGGTGAAGCTTTCTTT,TRBJ1-1,.,TRBV5-6,few